Listed below are T cell receptor beta chains from one sample, sequenced in a study of blood T cell repertoires in COVID-19. Only in-frame clones appear in the TCRdb table, and some are missing; sequencing was by immunoSEQ multiplex PCR. This sample has about 180,000 clones, with just over 85% found just once. Input material: peripheral blood. The receptors were gathered from a man aged 50-60 years with active or convalescent COVID-19. The CDR3 runs from the conserved cysteine through the conserved F or W. Fields, in order: V gene, J gene, D gene, clone size, CDR3 protein, CDR3 DNA. D genes are given only for firm matches. Where a row states a size, it is once, few, many or the class of an expanded clone; other rows omit it.

TRBV3-1/TRBV3-2	TRBJ1-2	NA	NA	CASSQDNLRFYTF	TGTGCCAGCAGCCAAGATAACCTTCGGTTTTACACCTTC
TRBV10-1	TRBJ2-3	NA	NA	CASSRTVGDTQYF	TGCGCCAGCAGTAGGACAGTCGGCGATACGCAGTATTTT
TRBV7-2	TRBJ2-7	TRBD2	few	CASSPSGATYEQYF	TGTGCCAGCAGCCCTAGCGGGGCCACCTACGAGCAGTACTTC
TRBV11-2	TRBJ2-7	TRBD1	NA	CASSYSPGQEYEQYF	TGTGCCAGCAGCTACTCTCCGGGACAGGAATACGAGCAGTACTTC
TRBV24-1	TRBJ2-1	TRBD2	NA	CATAWGGSSYNEQFF	TGTGCCACCGCCTGGGGGGGAAGCTCCTACAATGAGCAGTTCTTC
TRBV28	TRBJ2-3	NA	NA	CASSSRGRSTDTQYF	TGTGCCAGCAGCAGTCGGGGGAGGAGCACAGATACGCAGTATTTT
TRBV5-1	TRBJ2-3	TRBD2	NA	CASSLVSGSLAGYTDTQYF	TGCGCCAGCAGCTTGGTCAGTGGGTCGCTAGCGGGTTACACAGATACGCAGTATTTT
TRBV14	TRBJ2-1	TRBD2	NA	CASSQGLAGEQFF	TGTGCCAGCAGCCAAGGGCTAGCGGGGGAGCAGTTCTTC
TRBV30	TRBJ2-2	NA	once	CAWNRGGQNTGELFF	TGTGCCTGGAATAGGGGGGGCCAGAACACCGGGGAGCTGTTTTTT
TRBV4-1	TRBJ2-1	TRBD2	NA	CASSQGLDNLRGGPYNEQFF	TGCGCCAGCAGCCAAGGCTTGGATAACCTCCGGGGGGGGCCCTACAATGAGCAGTTCTTC
TRBV10-3	TRBJ1-1	NA	NA	CAISESIVTEAFF	TGTGCCATCAGTGAGTCGATAGTTACTGAAGCTTTCTTT
TRBV7-3	TRBJ2-2	TRBD2	NA	CASSLGTSGTGELFF	TGTGCCAGCAGCTTAGGGACTAGCGGAACCGGGGAGCTGTTTTTT
TRBV29-1	TRBJ2-7	TRBD1	NA	CSARDSSYEQYF	TGCAGCGCACGGGACAGCTCCTACGAGCAGTACTTC
TRBV19	TRBJ1-1	NA	NA	CASISSDSRNTEAFF	TGTGCCAGTATATCGTCGGACAGCAGGAACACTGAAGCTTTCTTT
TRBV7-2	TRBJ1-6	NA	NA	CASSSQNSPLHF	TGTGCCAGCAGCTCCCAGAATTCACCCCTCCACTTT
TRBV15	TRBJ1-4	NA	NA	CATAKGLNEKLFF	TGTGCCACCGCTAAGGGGCTTAATGAAAAACTGTTTTTT
TRBV19	TRBJ2-2	NA	NA	CASSIGGGPNTGELFF	TGTGCCAGTAGTATCGGAGGCGGGCCTAACACCGGGGAGCTGTTTTTT
TRBV7-3	TRBJ2-5	NA	NA	CASSPIGGTQYF	TGTGCCAGCAGCCCGATTGGCGGGACCCAGTACTTC
TRBV19	TRBJ2-4	TRBD2	NA	CASSMTSGGSGAF	TGTGCCAGTAGTATGACTAGCGGGGGTTCTGGGGCTTTC
TRBV2	TRBJ2-1	TRBD1	NA	CASSELDRSYNEQFF	TGTGCCAGCAGTGAACTGGACAGGAGCTACAATGAGCAGTTCTTC
TRBV5-5	TRBJ2-3	TRBD2	once	CASSLAPGLAAADTQYF	TGTGCCAGCAGCTTGGCGCCGGGACTAGCGGCAGCAGATACGCAGTATTTT
TRBV6-5	TRBJ1-2	TRBD1	NA	CASSYRGQGSYGYTF	TGTGCCAGCAGTTACCGAGGACAGGGAAGCTATGGCTACACCTTC
TRBV3-1/TRBV3-2	TRBJ2-1	TRBD1	NA	CASTLTGGGGNEQFF	TGTGCCAGCACACTGACAGGGGGCGGGGGCAATGAGCAGTTCTTC
TRBV12-3/TRBV12-4	TRBJ1-4	NA	NA	CASSSGVGKLFF	TGTGCCAGCAGCTCAGGGGTTGGAAAACTGTTTTTT
TRBV4-1	TRBJ1-5	TRBD1	NA	CASSQMTGASTYSNQPQHF	TGCGCCAGCAGCCAGATGACAGGGGCTTCTACTTATAGCAATCAGCCCCAGCATTTT
TRBV7-3	TRBJ1-1	TRBD1	NA	CASSNQGAGTEAFF	TGTGCCAGCAGCAATCAGGGGGCTGGCACTGAAGCTTTCTTT
TRBV4-2	TRBJ2-3	NA	once	CASSSSGSTDTQYF	TGTGCCAGCAGCTCCAGCGGAAGCACAGATACGCAGTATTTT
TRBV5-1	TRBJ2-3	TRBD1	NA	CASSQDRGADTQYF	TGCGCCAGCAGTCAGGACAGGGGAGCAGATACGCAGTATTTT
TRBV3-1/TRBV3-2	TRBJ2-2	TRBD2	NA	CASSQDSSGRSGELFF	TGTGCCAGCAGCCAAGATTCCAGCGGGAGATCCGGGGAGCTGTTTTTT
TRBV28	TRBJ2-2	TRBD2	NA	CAITTSGSHSGELFF	TGTGCCATCACTACTAGCGGGAGTCACTCCGGGGAGCTGTTTTTT
TRBV19	TRBJ2-1	NA	few	CASRVAGSYNEQFF	TGTGCCAGTAGGGTAGCCGGGTCCTACAATGAGCAGTTCTTC
TRBV7-3	TRBJ2-2	NA	NA	CASTPAGPLLAGELFF	TGTGCCAGCACTCCCGCGGGACCCCTCTTGGCCGGGGAGCTGTTTTTT
TRBV5-1	TRBJ1-1	NA	NA	CASSFDSANTEAFF	TGCGCCAGCAGCTTCGACAGTGCGAACACTGAAGCTTTCTTT
TRBV28	TRBJ1-5	NA	once	CASSPIQGQPQHF	TGTGCCAGCAGTCCCATCCAGGGACAGCCCCAGCATTTT
TRBV12-5	TRBJ1-5	NA	NA	CASGYLWRENSNQPQHF	TGTGCTAGTGGTTACCTCTGGAGGGAAAATAGCAATCAGCCCCAGCATTTT
TRBV5-6	TRBJ2-1	TRBD2	NA	CASSLRSRASGDHNEQFF	TGTGCCAGCAGCTTGCGGTCTAGGGCTAGCGGGGATCACAATGAGCAGTTCTTC
TRBV10-3	TRBJ1-1	TRBD1	NA	CAIRAGTENTEAFF	TGTGCCATCAGGGCTGGGACAGAGAACACTGAAGCTTTCTTT
TRBV6-5	TRBJ2-2	NA	NA	CASTETANTGELFF	TGTGCCAGCACCGAGACAGCGAACACCGGGGAGCTGTTTTTT
TRBV7-3	TRBJ2-3	TRBD2	NA	CASGGEGLDTDTQYF	TGTGCCAGCGGGGGGGAAGGGCTGGACACAGATACGCAGTATTTT
TRBV4-2	TRBJ1-5	NA	NA	CASSLTEWGDQPQHF	TGTGCCAGCAGTCTGACTGAGTGGGGGGATCAGCCCCAGCATTTT